This T cell receptor beta chain came from a study of response to subunit inactivated influenza vaccine (dated 2018 in TCRdb). Notes on the research overall: Deep quantitative T cell receptor repertoire profiling was used in the study to track responses to a trivalent subunit inactivated influenza vaccine. Study-wide conclusions, independent of this receptor: The authors suggested that each seasonal influenza vaccination may recruit only a limited number of new T cells.

This clonotype was counted at least ten times. This receptor's antigen is unknown. It has no much larger one-base neighbor in the sample; base qualities were not kept. Preparation of the library involved RT-PCR. Instrument on record: Illumina HiSeq 2500. The public reads were run again by TCRdb, first through fastp at Q25 and then through MiXCR, and only productive beta chains were kept. Here each entry gathers all rows of one CDR3 protein and keeps the most common genes and DNA. This sample has more than 200,000 distinct CDR3 sequences in its table, and 12% of those were observed once. The top ten clones comprise 7.8% of the sample. The germline V gene yields SQVTM for CDR1 and ANQGSEA for CDR2. The CDR3 has 14 amino acids, counting the end cysteine and phenylalanine. Left in the record is the CDR3 DNA by itself, 42 bases read in frame from the first base. Trimming costs V 8 bases and J 8 bases, and their ends lie 21 bases apart.

This clonotype originated in a man aged 45-60 years who received an inactivated influenza vaccine. Donor details come from another sample of the same person, matched by shared clones. The specimen was non-naive T cells sorted from PBMCs, collected around 15 days before vaccination. This specimen's cell subset or site label, interpreted: memory T cell fraction. The chain links TRBV29-1 with TRBJ1-4; 6 matching bases give a weak D call of TRBD1. CDR3 region: CSNNLGGAEEKLFF. The DNA sequence follows: TGCAGCAATAACCTGGGGGGCGCGGAAGAAAAACTGTTTTTT.